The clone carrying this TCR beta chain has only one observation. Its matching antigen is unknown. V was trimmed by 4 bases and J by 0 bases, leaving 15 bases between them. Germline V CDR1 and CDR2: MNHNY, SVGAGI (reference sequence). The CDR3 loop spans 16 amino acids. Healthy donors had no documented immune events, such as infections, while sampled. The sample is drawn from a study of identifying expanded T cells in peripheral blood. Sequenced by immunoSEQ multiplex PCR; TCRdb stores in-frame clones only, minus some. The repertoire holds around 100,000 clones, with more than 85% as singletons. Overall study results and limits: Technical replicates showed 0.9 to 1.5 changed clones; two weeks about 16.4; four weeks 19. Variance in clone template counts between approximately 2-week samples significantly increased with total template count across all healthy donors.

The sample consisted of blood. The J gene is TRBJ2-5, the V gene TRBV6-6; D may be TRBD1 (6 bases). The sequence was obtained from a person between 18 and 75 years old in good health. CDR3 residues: CASSFAGAPDQETQYF. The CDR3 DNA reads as TGTGCCAGCAGTTTCGCAGGGGCCCCTGACCAAGAGACCCAGTACTTC.